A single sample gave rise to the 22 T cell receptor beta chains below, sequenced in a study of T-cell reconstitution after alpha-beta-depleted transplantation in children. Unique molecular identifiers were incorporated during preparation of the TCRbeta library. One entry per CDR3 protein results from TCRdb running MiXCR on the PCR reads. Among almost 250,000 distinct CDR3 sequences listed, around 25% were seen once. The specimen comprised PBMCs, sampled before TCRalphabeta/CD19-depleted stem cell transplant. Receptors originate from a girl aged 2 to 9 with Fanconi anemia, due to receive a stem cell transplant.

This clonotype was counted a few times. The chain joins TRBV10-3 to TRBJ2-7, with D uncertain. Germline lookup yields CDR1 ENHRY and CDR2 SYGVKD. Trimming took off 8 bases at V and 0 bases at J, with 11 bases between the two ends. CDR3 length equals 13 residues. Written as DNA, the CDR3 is TGTGCCATCCCCGGCCGAAACTCCTACGAGCAGTACTTC. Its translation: CAIPGRNSYEQYF.

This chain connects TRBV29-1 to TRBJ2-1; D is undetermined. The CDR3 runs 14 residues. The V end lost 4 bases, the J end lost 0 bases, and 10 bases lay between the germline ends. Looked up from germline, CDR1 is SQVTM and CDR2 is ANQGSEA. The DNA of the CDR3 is TGCAGCGTTGTACGGCGGAGCTCCTACAATGAGCAGTTCTTC. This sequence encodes CSVVRRSSYNEQFF.

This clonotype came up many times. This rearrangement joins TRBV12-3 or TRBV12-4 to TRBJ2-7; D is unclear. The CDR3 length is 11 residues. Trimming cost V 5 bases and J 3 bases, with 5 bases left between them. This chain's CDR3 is CASSQIYEQYF. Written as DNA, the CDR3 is TGTGCCAGCAGTCAGATCTACGAGCAGTACTTC.

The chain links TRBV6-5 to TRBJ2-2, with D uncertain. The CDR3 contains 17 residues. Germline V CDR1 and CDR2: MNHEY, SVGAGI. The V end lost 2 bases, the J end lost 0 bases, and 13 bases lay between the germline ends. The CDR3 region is CASSYRTIGSNTGELFF. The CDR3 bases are TGTGCCAGCAGTTACAGGACCATCGGGTCGAACACCGGGGAGCTGTTTTTT.

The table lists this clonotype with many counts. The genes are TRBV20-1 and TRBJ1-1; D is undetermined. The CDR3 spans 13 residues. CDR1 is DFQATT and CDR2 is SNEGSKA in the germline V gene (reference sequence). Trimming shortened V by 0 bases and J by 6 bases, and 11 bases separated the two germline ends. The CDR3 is CSARDRRTSEAFF. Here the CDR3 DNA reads TGCAGTGCTAGAGATCGTAGGACTTCTGAAGCTTTCTTT.

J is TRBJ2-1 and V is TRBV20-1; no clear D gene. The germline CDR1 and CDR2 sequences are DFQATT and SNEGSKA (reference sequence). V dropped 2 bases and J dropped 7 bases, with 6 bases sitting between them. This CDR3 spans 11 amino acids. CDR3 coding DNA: TGCAGTGCTAGATCTGTAAATGAGCAGTTCTTC. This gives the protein CSARSVNEQFF.

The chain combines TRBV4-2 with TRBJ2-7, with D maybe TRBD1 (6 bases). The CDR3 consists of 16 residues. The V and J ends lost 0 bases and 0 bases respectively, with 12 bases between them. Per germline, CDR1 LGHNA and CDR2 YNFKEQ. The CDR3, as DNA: TGTGCCAGCAGCCAAGATCAGGGGCATCCCTCCTACGAGCAGTACTTC. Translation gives CASSQDQGHPSYEQYF.

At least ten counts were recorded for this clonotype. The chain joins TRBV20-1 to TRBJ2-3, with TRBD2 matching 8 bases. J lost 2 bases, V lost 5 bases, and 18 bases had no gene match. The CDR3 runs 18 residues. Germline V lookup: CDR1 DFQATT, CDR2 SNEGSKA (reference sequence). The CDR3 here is CSASPQGLTSGNTDTQYF. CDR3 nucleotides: TGCAGTGCTTCCCCCCAGGGGCTAACTAGCGGAAACACAGATACGCAGTATTTT.

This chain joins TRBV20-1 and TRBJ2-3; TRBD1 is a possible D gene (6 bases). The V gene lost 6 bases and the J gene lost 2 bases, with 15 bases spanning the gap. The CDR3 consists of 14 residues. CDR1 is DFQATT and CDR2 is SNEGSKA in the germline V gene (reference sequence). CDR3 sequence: CSATRDTTTDTQYF. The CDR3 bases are TGCAGTGCAACCCGGGACACCACCACAGATACGCAGTATTTT.

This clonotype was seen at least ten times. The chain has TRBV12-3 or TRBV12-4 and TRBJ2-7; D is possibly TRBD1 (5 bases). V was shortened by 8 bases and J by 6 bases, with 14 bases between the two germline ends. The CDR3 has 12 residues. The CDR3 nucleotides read TGTGCCAGCGGGCAGACAGTCGCCGAGCAGTACTTC. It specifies CASGQTVAEQYF.

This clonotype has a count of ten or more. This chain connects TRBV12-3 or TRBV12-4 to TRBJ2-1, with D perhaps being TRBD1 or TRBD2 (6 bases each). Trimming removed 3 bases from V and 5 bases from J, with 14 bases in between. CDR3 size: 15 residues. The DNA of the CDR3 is TGTGCCAGCAGTTTTGCCAGGAGGGGGGACAATGAGCAGTTCTTC. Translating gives CASSFARRGDNEQFF.

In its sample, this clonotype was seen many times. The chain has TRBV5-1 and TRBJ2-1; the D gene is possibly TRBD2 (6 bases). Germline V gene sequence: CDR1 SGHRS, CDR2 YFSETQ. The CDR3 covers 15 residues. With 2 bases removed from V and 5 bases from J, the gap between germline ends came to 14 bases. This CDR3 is CASSFLAGTNNEQFF. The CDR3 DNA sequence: TGCGCCAGCAGCTTCTTGGCGGGAACTAACAATGAGCAGTTCTTC.

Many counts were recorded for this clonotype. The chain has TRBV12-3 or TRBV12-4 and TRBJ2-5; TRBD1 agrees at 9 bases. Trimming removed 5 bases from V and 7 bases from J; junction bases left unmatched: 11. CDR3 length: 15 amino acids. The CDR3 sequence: CASSPVQGAGGTQYF. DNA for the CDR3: TGTGCCAGCAGTCCGGTACAGGGGGCTGGGGGGACCCAGTACTTC.

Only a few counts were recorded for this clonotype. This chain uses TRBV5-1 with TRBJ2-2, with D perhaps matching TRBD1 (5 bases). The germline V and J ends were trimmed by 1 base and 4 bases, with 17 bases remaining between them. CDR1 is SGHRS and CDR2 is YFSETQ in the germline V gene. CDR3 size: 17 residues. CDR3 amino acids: CASSLNVQASGTGELFF. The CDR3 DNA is TGCGCCAGCAGCTTGAATGTACAGGCATCGGGCACCGGGGAGCTGTTTTTT.

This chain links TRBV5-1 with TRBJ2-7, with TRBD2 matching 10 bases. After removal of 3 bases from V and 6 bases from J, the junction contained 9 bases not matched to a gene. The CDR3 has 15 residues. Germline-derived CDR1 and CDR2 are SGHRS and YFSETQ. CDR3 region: CASSYLAGGYSEQYF. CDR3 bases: TGCGCCAGCAGCTACTTAGCGGGGGGATACTCCGAGCAGTACTTC. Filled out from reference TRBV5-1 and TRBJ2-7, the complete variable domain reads KAGVTQTPRYLIKTRGQQVTLSCSPISGHRSVSWYQQTPGQGLQFLFEYFSETQRNKGNFPGRFSGRQFSNSRSEMNVSTLELGDSALYLCASSYLAGGYSEQYFGPGTRLTVT.

The CDR3 DNA reads as TGCAGTGCTAGCCACCACAGGGGGTTGGAGACCCAGTACTTC. Translation gives CSASHHRGLETQYF. The V and J genes are TRBV20-1 and TRBJ2-5; 8 bases match TRBD1. Looked up from germline, CDR1 is DFQATT and CDR2 is SNEGSKA (reference sequence). Trimming removed 3 bases from V and 5 bases from J; junction bases left unmatched: 8. The CDR3 has 14 residues.

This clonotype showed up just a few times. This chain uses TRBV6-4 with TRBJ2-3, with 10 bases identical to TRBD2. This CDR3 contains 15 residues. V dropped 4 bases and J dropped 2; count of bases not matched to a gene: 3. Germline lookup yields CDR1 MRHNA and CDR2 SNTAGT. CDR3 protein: CASSGAGGPTDTQYF. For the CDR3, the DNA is TGTGCCAGCAGTGGAGCGGGGGGGCCCACAGATACGCAGTATTTT.

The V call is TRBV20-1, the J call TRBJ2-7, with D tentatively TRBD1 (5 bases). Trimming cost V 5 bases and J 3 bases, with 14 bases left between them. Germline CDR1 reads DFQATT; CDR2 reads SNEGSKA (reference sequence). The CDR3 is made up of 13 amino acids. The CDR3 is CSARTGRVYEQYF. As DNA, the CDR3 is TGCAGTGCTCGAACAGGCAGGGTCTACGAGCAGTACTTC.

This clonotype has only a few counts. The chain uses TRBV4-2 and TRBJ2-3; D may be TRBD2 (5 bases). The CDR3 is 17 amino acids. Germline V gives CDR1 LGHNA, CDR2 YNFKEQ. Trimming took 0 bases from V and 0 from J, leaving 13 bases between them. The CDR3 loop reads CASSQDPQRTSTDTQYF. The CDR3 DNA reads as TGTGCCAGCAGCCAAGATCCCCAGCGGACTAGCACAGATACGCAGTATTTT.

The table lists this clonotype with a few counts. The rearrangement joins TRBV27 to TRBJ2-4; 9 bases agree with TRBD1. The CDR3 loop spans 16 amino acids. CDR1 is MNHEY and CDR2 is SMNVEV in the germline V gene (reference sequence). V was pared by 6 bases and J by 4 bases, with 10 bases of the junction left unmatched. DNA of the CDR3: TGTGCCAGCAGACCGACAGGGGGAGACCTAAAAAACATTCAGTACTTC. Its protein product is CASRPTGGDLKNIQYF.

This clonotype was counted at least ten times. DNA for the CDR3: TGTGCCAGCACCTCCGGGACTAGGGGCAATGAGCAGTTCTTC. It specifies CASTSGTRGNEQFF. The gene calls are TRBV12-3 or TRBV12-4 and TRBJ2-1; 8 nucleotides align to TRBD2. This CDR3 has 14 amino acids. Trimming took 7 bases from V and 6 from J; bases not matched to a gene: 8.

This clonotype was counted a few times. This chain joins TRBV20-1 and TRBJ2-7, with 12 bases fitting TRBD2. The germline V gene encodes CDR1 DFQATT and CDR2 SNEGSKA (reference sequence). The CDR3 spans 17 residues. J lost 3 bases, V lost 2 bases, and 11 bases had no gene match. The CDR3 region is CSARRLAGGVKGYEQYF. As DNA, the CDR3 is TGCAGTGCTAGAAGGCTAGCGGGAGGGGTAAAGGGCTACGAGCAGTACTTC.